One and the same sample provided the 9 T cell receptor beta chains below, sequenced in a study of T cells after yellow fever vaccination. TCRdb itself ran the 5' RACE reads through MiXCR, one entry per CDR3 protein. The data show 500,000 to 650,000 distinct CDR3 sequences, with roughly an eighth seen just once and under 15% held by the top ten. The starting material was PBMCs, obtained on the day of the yellow fever booster vaccination. Receptors originate from a man aged 25 to 40 who received the YFV17D yellow fever vaccine.

V and J are TRBV4-2 and TRBJ2-7; the D gene is possibly TRBD1 (6 bases). The V gene's germline CDR1 is LGHNA and CDR2 YNFKEQ. Trimming left V 0 bases short and J 2 bases short, with 14 bases between. The CDR3 extends over 16 amino acids. The CDR3 DNA reads TGTGCCAGCAGCCAAGATAGACCGGACAGCCCCTACGAGCAGTACTTC. Amino acid sequence: CASSQDRPDSPYEQYF.

This clonotype was observed a few times. This chain connects TRBV11-2 to TRBJ2-3; 12 nucleotides line up with TRBD2. J was trimmed by 0 bases and V by 5 bases; bases with no gene match: 6. Per the germline V gene, CDR1 is SGHAT and CDR2 is FQNNGV. This CDR3 contains 17 residues. The CDR3, as DNA: TGTGCCAGCAGCAAGACTAGCGGGAGAGCTAGCACAGATACGCAGTATTTT. It is translated as CASSKTSGRASTDTQYF.

On this clonotype: A much bigger clone sits one base away, suggesting this may be a read error. The CDR3 nucleotides are TGTGCCAGCAGCCACAGCTCTGGAAACACCATATATTTT. Amino acid sequence: CASSHSSGNTIYF. The chain carries TRBV12-3 or TRBV12-4 and TRBJ1-3; D not resolved. V gave up 6 bases and J gave up 0 bases, with 6 bases separating them. The CDR3 is made up of 13 amino acids.

This clonotype appeared once. V gene TRBV9 combines with J gene TRBJ1-3, with D uncertain. The V end lost 5 bases, the J end lost 0 bases, and 9 bases lay between the germline ends. Germline CDR1 reads SGDLS; CDR2 reads YYNGEE. The CDR3 has 14 amino acids. CDR3 sequence (DNA): TGTGCCAGCAGTGAACAGCTCTCTGGAAACACCATATATTTT. Its translation is CASSEQLSGNTIYF.

This clonotype was counted between two and nine times. This sequence joins TRBV6-5 and TRBJ1-1, with D hard to call. CDR3 size: 15 residues. Germline V lookup: CDR1 MNHEY, CDR2 SVGAGI. The V and J ends lost 0 bases and 4 bases respectively, with 12 bases between them. This chain's CDR3 is CASSYSRTVVTEAFF. The CDR3 DNA reads TGTGCCAGCAGTTACTCTCGAACTGTCGTCACTGAAGCTTTCTTT.

V usage is TRBV5-1 and J usage is TRBJ2-2; unclear D gene. The V gene lost 7 bases and the J gene lost 2 bases, with 12 bases spanning the gap. This CDR3 has 14 amino acids. The V gene's germline CDR1 is SGHRS and CDR2 YFSETQ. Here the CDR3 reads CASGQSINTGELFF. The CDR3 DNA reads TGCGCCAGCGGTCAGAGTATCAACACCGGGGAGCTGTTTTTT.

The chain links TRBV20-1 to TRBJ2-5, with D uncertain. V was trimmed by 4 bases and J by 5 bases, leaving 2 bases between them. The CDR3 sequence is 9 residues long. CDR1 is DFQATT and CDR2 is SNEGSKA in the germline V gene (reference sequence). The CDR3 DNA reads TGCAGTGCTATCGAGACCCAGTACTTC. Its protein is CSAIETQYF.

The chain links TRBV11-2 to TRBJ2-1, with D possibly being TRBD2 (6 bases). V was clipped by 0 bases and J by 15 bases, with 21 bases between them. CDR1 and CDR2 (germline): SGHAT, FQNNGV. The CDR3 is 15 residues long. The CDR3 nucleotides are TGTGCCAGCAGCTTAGAGTTAGGGACTGCCTACCTTCCGTTCTTC. Encoded protein: CASSLELGTAYLPFF.

The chain combines TRBV19 with TRBJ2-7; 9 bases map to TRBD2. The CDR3 covers 13 residues. V lost 6 bases and J lost 6; bases outside the gene matches: 6. Per the germline V gene, CDR1 is LNHDA and CDR2 is SQIVND (reference sequence). Here the CDR3 reads CASSSGTSPEQYF. The CDR3 DNA reads TGTGCCAGTAGCTCCGGGACTAGCCCCGAGCAGTACTTC.